The clone carrying this T cell receptor beta chain was recorded many times. CDR3 size: 14 residues. Trimming removed 3 bases at V and 1 base at J, with 10 bases between. Germline CDR1 and CDR2: MNHEY and SMNVEV (reference sequence). TCRdb called the RT-PCR reads again in MiXCR, with one record for every CDR3 protein. The sample carries approximately 500,000 distinct CDR3 sequences, approximately 13% recorded once. The entry originates in a study of response to subunit inactivated influenza vaccine. The chain carries TRBV27 and TRBJ2-7; no clear D. The clonotype was recovered from a man between 45 and 60 years old who received an inactivated influenza vaccine. The sample was PBMCs from blood, taken 40 to 50 days after vaccination. Here the CDR3 reads CASSFAVPSYEQYF. CDR3 sequence (DNA): TGTGCCAGCAGTTTTGCAGTCCCTTCCTACGAGCAGTACTTC.